This T cell receptor beta chain came from a study of blood T cells in healthy people across ages. The CDR3 contains 15 residues. Germline V CDR1 and CDR2: SGHRS, YFSETQ. Trimming shortened V by 1 base and J by 4 bases, and 12 bases separated the two germline ends. Primers used in a second PCR of about 7 to 12 cycles were a sample-barcoded 5' primer and a J-beta primer mix. Carrying 12 random nucleotides, a template-switch adaptor labeled each individual cDNA molecule. TCRdb itself ran the 5' RACE reads through MiXCR, one entry per CDR3 protein. Of under 950,000 distinct CDR3 sequences listed, about 24% are singletons.

The receptor's source is a man between 65 and 79 years old in good health. V and J are TRBV5-1 and TRBJ2-1; no reliable D call. The sample comprised blood. The CDR3 protein is CASSLRAEAYNEQFF. Here the CDR3 DNA reads TGCGCCAGCAGCTTGCGGGCCGAGGCTTACAATGAGCAGTTCTTC.